This is a list of T cell receptor beta chains from one sample in a study of cytomegalovirus exposure and HLA in healthy donors. Measured with immunoSEQ multiplex PCR; TCRdb has only the in-frame clones, and not every one. The data hold approximately 190,000 clones, with around 82% observed a single time. Specimen: PBMCs. The receptors stem from a middle-aged man in good health and CMV-seropositive. Each CDR3 is given with its conserved first and last residue. The D gene is left open where the match is weak. Expanded clones are given a class, and other clones once, few, many or no size at all.

TRBD2,TRBV27,TRBJ2-3,-,TGTGCCAGCAGCCAGCGGGGCAGGAGCACAGATACGCAGTATTTT,CASSQRGRSTDTQYF
-,TRBV9,TRBJ2-7,-,TGTGCCAGCAGCGTAGAGAAACGCCGGGCCTACGAGCAGTACTTC,CASSVEKRRAYEQYF
-,TRBV28,TRBJ1-3,few,TGTGCCAGCAGTCCGCCGAGAGGGACTGGAAACACCATATATTTT,CASSPPRGTGNTIYF
-,TRBV7-8,TRBJ1-2,-,TGTGCCAGCAGCCCAACGGCGCGGGGCTACACCTTC,CASSPTARGYTF
TRBD1,TRBV29-1,TRBJ1-4,-,TGCAGCGTCCGACAGGGACCTAATGAAAAACTGTTTTTT,CSVRQGPNEKLFF
TRBD1,TRBV10-3,TRBJ2-2,-,TGTGCCATCAGGGAAACAGGGGGCGCAAGTTCCGGGGAGCTGTTTTTT,CAIRETGGASSGELFF
TRBD2,TRBV5-6,TRBJ2-2,few,TGTGCCAGCAGCTCCTCATGGACTAGCGGGCGCACCGGGGAGCTGTTTTTT,CASSSSWTSGRTGELFF
-,TRBV12-5,TRBJ2-1,-,TGTGCTAGTGGTTCACCCCTGGTCATCGGTTCGCGGAGGGATGAGCAGTTCTTC,CASGSPLVIGSRRDEQFF
-,TRBV9,TRBJ2-3,-,TGTGCCAGCAGCCGGGAAAGCGAGAGGTATTTT,CASSRESERYF
-,TRBV9,TRBJ2-7,-,TGTGCCAGCCGCGGAACAGACTACGAGCAGTACTTC,CASRGTDYEQYF
TRBD1,TRBV28,TRBJ2-7,once,TGTGCCAGCAGTGAAACCGGGACAGTAACCTACGAGCAGTACTTC,CASSETGTVTYEQYF
-,TRBV6-6,TRBJ2-7,-,TGTGCCAGCAGTTTGACAGAAGACTACGAGCAGTACTTC,CASSLTEDYEQYF
-,TRBV9,TRBJ1-1,-,TGTGCCAGCAGCGTTGGTAGTGCCACTGAAGCTTTCTTT,CASSVGSATEAFF
-,TRBV6-5,TRBJ2-4,-,TGTGCCAGCAGTTACTCGATTGGGACTGCCAAAAACATTCAGTACTTC,CASSYSIGTAKNIQYF
TRBD2,TRBV4-1,TRBJ2-7,-,TGCGCCAGCAGCCAAGTTGTCGGGAGGCCCCCCTACGAGCAGTACTTC,CASSQVVGRPPYEQYF
-,TRBV7-2,TRBJ2-2,-,TGTGCCAGCAGCCCGACAGGTCTGGGGGAGCTGTTTTTT,CASSPTGLGELFF
-,TRBV7-9,TRBJ1-1,-,TGTGCCAGCAGCTTAGGAGGTCGAGGGGAAGCTTTCTTT,CASSLGGRGEAFF
TRBD1,TRBV5-1,TRBJ2-5,-,TGCGCCAGCAGCCCTTTAGGCAGGGCAGGGGGCGCCGAGACCCAGTACTTC,CASSPLGRAGGAETQYF
TRBD2,TRBV9,TRBJ2-1,few,TGTGCCAGCAGCACGAATTTAGCGGGAGGGCCCAATGAGCAGTTCTTC,CASSTNLAGGPNEQFF
TRBD1,TRBV5-1,TRBJ1-1,-,TGCGCCAGCAGCTTGCAGGGGACAGACACTGAAGCTTTCTTT,CASSLQGTDTEAFF
TRBD1,TRBV6-1,TRBJ1-2,-,TGTGCCAGCAGCTCCCACTCAGGGGGGATTCGTGGCTACACCTTC,CASSSHSGGIRGYTF
TRBD2,TRBV10-3,TRBJ2-7,-,TGTGCCATCAGTGCTTCGGAGCTAGCGGGAGTAAGACCCTACGAGCAGTACTTC,CAISASELAGVRPYEQYF
-,TRBV5-4,TRBJ1-1,-,TGTGCCAGCAGTCCGGGGGGAAACACTGAAGCTTTCTTT,CASSPGGNTEAFF
TRBD2,TRBV28,TRBJ2-7,-,TGTGCCAGCAGACGTAAGACTAGCGGGAGTATCCACGAGCAGTACTTC,CASRRKTSGSIHEQYF
-,TRBV5-1,TRBJ2-3,few,TGCGCCAGCAGCTTCGCGAGGGGCACAGATACGCAGTATTTT,CASSFARGTDTQYF
-,TRBV4-2,TRBJ2-3,-,TGTGCCAGCAGCCAAGAAAGTTTGCTAGACACAGATACGCAGTATTTT,CASSQESLLDTDTQYF
-,TRBV6-1,TRBJ2-1,-,TGTGCCAGCACCCTTCTATTGAATGAGCAGTTCTTC,CASTLLLNEQFF
-,TRBV4-2,TRBJ2-1,-,TGTGCCAGCAGCCAACCTCCTATAACGGGCGGGGAGTACAATGAGCAGTTCTTC,CASSQPPITGGEYNEQFF
-,TRBV5-1,TRBJ1-1,-,TGCGCCAGCAGCCCGGGTCCCGAGAGGAACACTGAAGCTTTCTTT,CASSPGPERNTEAFF
-,TRBV5-4,TRBJ1-2,-,TGTGCCAGCAGCGAGACAGCTAACTATGGCTACACCTTC,CASSETANYGYTF
-,TRBV6-1,TRBJ1-2,-,TGTGCCAGCTTCTTCGCGGTAGGGGCCGGAGGCTACACCTTC,CASFFAVGAGGYTF
-,TRBV9,TRBJ2-2,-,TGTGCCAGCAGCGGGGAAGGCAGGGGAACCGGGGAGCTGTTTTTT,CASSGEGRGTGELFF
-,TRBV28,TRBJ1-4,-,TGTGCCAGCAGTTCGGGGAATGAAAAACTGTTTTTT,CASSSGNEKLFF
-,TRBV5-1,TRBJ1-2,-,TGCGCCAGCAGCTTGGCGGGGGGAGTGAGCGGAGTGTGGGGCTACACCTTC,CASSLAGGVSGVWGYTF
-,TRBV7-9,TRBJ1-1,few,TGTGCCAGCAGCTTAGGCGGGGGACGCCACACTGAAGCTTTCTTT,CASSLGGGRHTEAFF
-,TRBV21-1,TRBJ2-6,-,TGTGCCAGCAGCAAAATCATCTCTGGGGCCAACGTCCTGACTTTC,CASSKIISGANVLTF
-,TRBV25-1,TRBJ2-1,few,TGTGCCAGCAGTGATGGTCTTACCCTCTACTACAATGAGCAGTTCTTC,CASSDGLTLYYNEQFF
TRBD2,TRBV5-1,TRBJ2-1,-,TGCGCCAGCAGCTTAGGGACTACCGCCTACAATGAGCAGCTCTTC,CASSLGTTAYNEQLF
-,TRBV9,TRBJ1-6,-,TGTGCCAGCAGCGTAGACAGGTTAAATTCACCCCTCCACTTT,CASSVDRLNSPLHF
-,TRBV5-1,TRBJ1-4,-,TGCGCCAGCAGCTTGGCCGTCGGTAGCACTAATGAAAAACTGTTTTTT,CASSLAVGSTNEKLFF
-,TRBV21-1,TRBJ2-2,-,TGTGCCAACTCAAAGACTGCCCACACCGGGGAGCTGTTTTTT,CANSKTAHTGELFF
-,TRBV7-9,TRBJ1-1,-,TGTGCCAGCAGCTTAGTACGGTCGAACACTGAAGCTTTCTTT,CASSLVRSNTEAFF
TRBD2,TRBV5-4,TRBJ2-5,-,TGTGCCAGCAGCTCAGCTAGCGGGAGGGCCTTGGAGACCCAGTACTTC,CASSSASGRALETQYF
-,TRBV7-3,TRBJ1-5,-,TGTGCCAGCAGCTTAGAAGGAGGATGGAATCAGCCCCAGCATTTT,CASSLEGGWNQPQHF
-,TRBV5-1,TRBJ1-2,-,TGCGCCAGCAGCTTGGAACCGGGCTATGGCTACACCTTC,CASSLEPGYGYTF
-,TRBV27,TRBJ2-7,-,TGTGCCAGCAGTCCCGAGCGGAGAACCTACGAGCAGTACTTC,CASSPERRTYEQYF
TRBD2,TRBV7-2,TRBJ2-5,few,TGTGCCAGCAGCTTGTGGCCTAAGACTAGCGGGAGGGCCGCCGAGACCCAGTACTTC,CASSLWPKTSGRAAETQYF
TRBD2,TRBV5-1,TRBJ2-7,few,TGCGCCAGCAGCCTGGGACTAGCGGGAGTTAGGGCAGGCGAGCAGTACTTC,CASSLGLAGVRAGEQYF
-,TRBV9,TRBJ2-7,few,TGTGCCAGCAGCCCGGACAGAACCTACGAGCAGTACTTC,CASSPDRTYEQYF
TRBD1,TRBV7-2,TRBJ1-2,-,TGTGCCAGCAGCTTAGAGTGGACAGGGATCTATGGCTACACCTTC,CASSLEWTGIYGYTF
TRBD1,TRBV5-6,TRBJ2-7,-,TGTGCCAGCAGATATGGGACAGGGGGCTACGAGCAGTACTTC,CASRYGTGGYEQYF
-,TRBV11-2,TRBJ2-7,-,TGTGCCAGCAGCATTGGGGCAGGCGAGCAGTACTTC,CASSIGAGEQYF
TRBD1,TRBV10-2,TRBJ1-3,-,TGCGCCAGCAGTGAGGTCGACAGGGGTGGAAACACCATATATTTT,CASSEVDRGGNTIYF
TRBD2,TRBV5-1,TRBJ2-7,-,TGCGCCAGCAGCCGCGGGACTACGAAATTACACGAGCAGTACTTC,CASSRGTTKLHEQYF
TRBD1,TRBV6-5,TRBJ2-7,-,TGTGCCAGCAGTTACCTTCCGGGACAGGCAACCTACGAGCAGTACTTC,CASSYLPGQATYEQYF